This entry is about one T cell receptor (beta chain). As handled by the study authors: Amplifying reference gene primers gave estimates of nucleated cell counts. The data were produced by immunoSEQ multiplex PCR, yet TCRdb's version contains in-frame clones alone and is incomplete. The V and J calls and clone size were taken over from that table, and D and trimming were inferred from the DNA. The sample gives 200,000 to 250,000 clones, around 81% of which show up once; approximately 6.6% is in the top ten. This sample was included in a study of blood T cell repertoires in COVID-19. The sample consisted of peripheral blood. This clonotype was obtained from a woman in her 70s with acute or convalescent COVID-19.

CDR3 sequence: CASSLAGTSISYEQYF. The CDR3 DNA reads TGTGCCAGCAGCTTAGCGGGGACCTCTATCTCCTACGAGCAGTACTTC. The genes are TRBV5-8 and TRBJ2-7, with TRBD2 matching over 7 bases. Trimming cost V 2 bases and J 0 bases; bases outside gene matches: 8. The germline gives CDR1 SGHTS, CDR2 YDEGEE. The CDR3 consists of 16 residues.